The sequence of this T cell receptor (beta chain) was determined in a study of siplizumab effects on memory and regulatory T cells. The table came from immunoSEQ multiplex PCR; TCRdb's copy has only in-frame clones and leaves some out. The sample holds under 150,000 clones, around 94% seen once. Overall study results and limits: Naive T cells seemed more diverse than memory cells and seemed major alloresponse contributors.

Points on this clone: Its antigen is undetermined.

Trimming left V 5 bases short and J 7 bases short, with 13 bases between. CDR1 SGDLS and CDR2 YYNGEE come from the germline V gene. The CDR3 is made up of 13 amino acids. Material: non-Treg CD4+ T cells sorted from blood. This sequence joins TRBV9 and TRBJ2-1; D might be TRBD2 (5 bases). The TCR sequence derives from a human donor in good health. The DNA of the CDR3 is TGTGCCAGCAGTGTGGACTTTTCTAATGAGCAGTTCTTC. Amino acid sequence: CASSVDFSNEQFF.